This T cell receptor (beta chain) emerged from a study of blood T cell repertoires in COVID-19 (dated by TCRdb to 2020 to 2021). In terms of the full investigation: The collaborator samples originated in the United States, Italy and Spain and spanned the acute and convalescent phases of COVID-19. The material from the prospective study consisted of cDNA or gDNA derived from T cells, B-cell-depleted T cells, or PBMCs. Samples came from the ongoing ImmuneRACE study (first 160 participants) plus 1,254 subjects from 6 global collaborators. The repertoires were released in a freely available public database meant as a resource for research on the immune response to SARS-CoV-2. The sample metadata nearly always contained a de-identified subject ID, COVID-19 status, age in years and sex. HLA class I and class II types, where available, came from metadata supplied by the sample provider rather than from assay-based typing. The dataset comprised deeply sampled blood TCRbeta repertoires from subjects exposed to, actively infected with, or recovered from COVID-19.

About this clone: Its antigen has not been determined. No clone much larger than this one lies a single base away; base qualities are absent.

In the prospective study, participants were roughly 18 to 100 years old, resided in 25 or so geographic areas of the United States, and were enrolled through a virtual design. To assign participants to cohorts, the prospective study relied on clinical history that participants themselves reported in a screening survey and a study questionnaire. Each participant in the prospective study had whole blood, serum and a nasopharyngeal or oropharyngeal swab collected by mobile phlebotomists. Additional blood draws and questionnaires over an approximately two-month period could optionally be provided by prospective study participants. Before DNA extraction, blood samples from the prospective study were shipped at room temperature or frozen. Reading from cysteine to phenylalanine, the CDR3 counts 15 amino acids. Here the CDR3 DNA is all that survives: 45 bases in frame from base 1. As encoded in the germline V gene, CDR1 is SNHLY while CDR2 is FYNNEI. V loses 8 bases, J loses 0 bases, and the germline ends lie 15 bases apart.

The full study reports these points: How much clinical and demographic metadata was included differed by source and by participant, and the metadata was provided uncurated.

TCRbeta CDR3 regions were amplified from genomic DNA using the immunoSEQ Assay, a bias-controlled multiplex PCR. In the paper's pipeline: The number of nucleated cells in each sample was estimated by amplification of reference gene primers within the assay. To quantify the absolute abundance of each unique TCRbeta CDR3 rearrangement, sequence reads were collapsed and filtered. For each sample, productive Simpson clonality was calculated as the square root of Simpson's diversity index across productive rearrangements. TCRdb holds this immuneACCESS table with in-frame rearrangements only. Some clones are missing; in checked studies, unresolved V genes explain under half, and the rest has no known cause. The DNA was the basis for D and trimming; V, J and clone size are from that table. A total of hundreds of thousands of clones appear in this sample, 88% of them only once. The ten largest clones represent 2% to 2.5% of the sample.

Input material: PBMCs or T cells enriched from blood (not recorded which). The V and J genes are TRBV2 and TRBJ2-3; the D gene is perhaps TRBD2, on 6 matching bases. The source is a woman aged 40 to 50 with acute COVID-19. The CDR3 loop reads CASQGRDSSTDTQYF. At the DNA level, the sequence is TGTGCCAGCCAAGGCCGGGACTCAAGCACAGATACGCAGTATTTT.